What follows are 9 T cell receptor beta chains derived from one specimen sequenced in a study of T cells in tuberculosis. TCRdb's copy holds only in-frame clones and misses some; the assay was immunoSEQ multiplex PCR. The sample contains more than 30,000 clones, roughly 94% of which appear only once. The sample consisted of PBMCs. These receptors were collected from a donor between 10 and 35 years old with latent tuberculosis or without tuberculosis infection.

V is TRBV30 and J is TRBJ1-1; D is ambiguous. Germline V gene lookup returns CDR1 GTSNPN and CDR2 SVGIG (reference sequence). The CDR3 has 13 amino acids. V lost 0 bases and J 3 bases, leaving 8 bases between the germline ends. The CDR3 sequence: CAWSVAEHTEAFF. Written as DNA, the CDR3 is TGTGCCTGGAGTGTAGCCGAGCACACTGAAGCTTTCTTT.

J is TRBJ2-2 and V is TRBV18, with a possible D match to TRBD1 (5 bases). Trimming stripped 0 bases from V and 7 bases from J, with 12 bases between. Germline CDR1 and CDR2: KGHSH and LQKENI. The CDR3 is made up of 15 amino acids. CDR3 loop: CASSPPSRANGELFF. CDR3 DNA sequence: TGTGCCAGCTCACCACCAAGCAGGGCAAACGGGGAGCTGTTTTTT.

The chain carries TRBV6-1 and TRBJ1-5; 9 nucleotides line up with TRBD1. Germline loops: CDR1 MNHNS, CDR2 SASEGT. V lost 10 bases, J lost 7 bases, and 14 bases stayed unmatched. The CDR3 runs 15 residues. The CDR3 coding sequence is TGTGCCATCCTATTTTGGGACAGGGCACTCCAGCCCCAGCATTTT. Protein product: CAILFWDRALQPQHF.

This clone turned up a few times. In the same sample, other DNA sequences code for this CDR3. CDR3 bases: TGTGCCAGCAGCTTAGCGCTAGCGGGGACATACAATGAGCAGTTCTTC. Translating gives CASSLALAGTYNEQFF. This chain joins TRBV7-9 and TRBJ2-1; 9 nucleotides match TRBD2. The CDR3 sequence is 16 residues long. Germline V gene sequence: CDR1 SEHNR, CDR2 FQNEAQ (reference sequence). J lost 4 bases, V lost 0 bases, and 4 bases had no gene match.

J is TRBJ2-2 and V is TRBV27; tentative D call: TRBD1 (5 bases). The CDR3 consists of 14 residues. CDR1 and CDR2 from the germline V gene are MNHEY and SMNVEV (reference sequence). V was trimmed by 7 bases and J by 1 base, leaving 10 bases between them. CDR3 DNA: TGTGCCAGCATCGGACACCTGAACACCGGGGAGCTGTTTTTT. Translated, it gives CASIGHLNTGELFF.

The chain is built from TRBV7-2 and TRBJ2-7; 12 nucleotides line up with TRBD2. V trimming: 5 bases; J trimming: 6 bases; junction bases outside the gene matches: 8. Germline CDR1 and CDR2: SGHTA and FQGNSA. This CDR3 has 15 residues. The CDR3 sequence is CASSPRLAGDPEQYF. DNA of the CDR3: TGTGCCAGCAGCCCCCGACTAGCGGGAGACCCCGAGCAGTACTTC.

This chain joins TRBV6-5 and TRBJ2-5, with 8 bases matching TRBD1. CDR1 and CDR2 (germline): MNHEY, SVGAGI. The V gene end was trimmed by 5 bases and the J gene end by 1 base; junction bases not matched to a gene: 6. The CDR3 totals 15 residues. This chain's CDR3 is CASSRSTGAQETQYF. The DNA for the CDR3 is TGTGCCAGCAGTCGATCGACAGGGGCCCAAGAGACCCAGTACTTC.

The CDR3 sequence is CASSSALNWNTGELFF. CDR3 DNA sequence: TGTGCCAGCAGCTCCGCTTTAAACTGGAACACCGGGGAGCTGTTTTTT. The chain recombines TRBV5-6 with TRBJ2-2; D gene uncertain. CDR3 length: 16 residues. Germline values: CDR1 SGHDT, CDR2 YYEEEE. The V end lost 3 bases, the J end lost 1 base, and 13 bases lay between the germline ends. Complete variable domain (other parts from reference TRBV5-6 and TRBJ2-2): DAGVTQSPTHLIKTRGQQVTLRCSPKSGHDTVSWYQQALGQGPQFIFQYYEEEERQRGNFPDRFSGHQFPNYSSELNVNALLLGDSALYLCASSSALNWNTGELFFGEGSRLTVL.

This chain uses TRBV12-5 with TRBJ2-7; 9 bases match TRBD1. Trimming at V came to 4 bases and at J to 5 bases, leaving 9 bases not matched to a gene. Germline CDR1 reads LGHNT; CDR2 reads FRNRAP. The CDR3 covers 15 residues. The CDR3 DNA reads TGTGCTAGTGGTTCGCCGGGACAGGGAAGCCACGAGCAGTACTTC. Translation: CASGSPGQGSHEQYF. The full variable domain, in which reference TRBV12-5 and TRBJ2-7 provide the parts outside the CDR3, is DARVTQTPRHKVTEMGQEVTMRCQPILGHNTVFWYRQTMMQGLELLAYFRNRAPLDDSGMPKDRFSAEMPDATLATLKIQPSEPRDSAVYFCASGSPGQGSHEQYFGPGTRLTVT.